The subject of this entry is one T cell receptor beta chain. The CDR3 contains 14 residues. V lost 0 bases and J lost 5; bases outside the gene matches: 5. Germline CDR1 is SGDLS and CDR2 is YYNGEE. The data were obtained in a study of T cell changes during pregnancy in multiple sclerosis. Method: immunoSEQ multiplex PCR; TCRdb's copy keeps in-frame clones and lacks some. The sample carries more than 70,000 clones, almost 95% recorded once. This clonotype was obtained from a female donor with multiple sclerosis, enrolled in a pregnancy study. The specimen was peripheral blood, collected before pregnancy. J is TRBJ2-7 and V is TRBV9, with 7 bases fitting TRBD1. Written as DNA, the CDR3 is TGTGCCAGCAGCGTAGAGACAGGGAAGGACGAGCAGTACTTC. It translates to CASSVETGKDEQYF. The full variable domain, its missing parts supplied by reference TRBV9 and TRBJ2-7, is DSGVTQTPKHLITATGQRVTLRCSPRSGDLSVYWYQQSLDQGLQFLIQYYNGEERAKGNILERFSAQQFPDLHSELNLSSLELGDSALYFCASSVETGKDEQYFGPGTRLTVT.